Sequencing of this T cell receptor beta chain was carried out in a study of T cells in Graves' hyperthyroidism and ophthalmopathy. The source material, RNA transcripts, was used to amplify TCR beta CDR3 regions. The HTBI primer set served for first-round RT-PCR of the TCR CDR3. TCRdb called the multiplex PCR reads again in MiXCR, with one record for every CDR3 protein. The sample has about 720,000 distinct CDR3 sequences, roughly a sixth seen once; the top ten hold approximately 16%. Uncontrolled infection, other autoimmune disease, pregnancy or lactation disqualified patients from enrolment. This blood was taken when hyperthyroidism was first diagnosed, before any ophthalmopathy symptoms existed. The ends lost 2 bases at V and 5 bases at J; junction bases unmatched: 7. Germline CDR1 reads LNHDA; CDR2 reads SQIVND (reference sequence). The CDR3 runs to 16 residues.

The TCR originated in a woman between 50 and 59 years old with Graves' hyperthyroidism that later progressed to Graves' ophthalmopathy. V usage is TRBV19 and J usage is TRBJ2-7; 12 nucleotides match TRBD1. Sample: blood. CDR3 in amino acids: CASSITGTGGINEQYF. CDR3 sequence (DNA): TGTGCCAGTAGTATAACCGGGACAGGGGGCATTAACGAGCAGTACTTC.